The T cell receptor beta chain under discussion was sequenced for a study of blood T cell repertoires in COVID-19 (dated by TCRdb to 2019 to 2021). In terms of the full investigation: Collaborator samples came from the United States, Italy and Spain and covered acute and convalescent phases of COVID-19. The repertoires were made available in a free public database intended to serve as a resource for research on the immune response to SARS-CoV-2. The dataset comprised deeply sampled blood TCRbeta repertoires from subjects exposed to, actively infected with, or recovered from COVID-19. The material from the prospective study consisted of cDNA or gDNA derived from T cells, B-cell-depleted T cells, or PBMCs. HLA class I and class II types, where available, came from metadata supplied by the sample provider rather than from assay-based typing. The sample metadata nearly always contained a de-identified subject ID, COVID-19 status, age in years and sex. Samples were obtained from the ongoing ImmuneRACE study (first 160 participants) and from about 1,300 subjects provided by 6 global collaborators.

Between the V and J ends, shortened by 3 bases and 5 bases respectively, the junction contains 14 bases. Counted from cysteine to phenylalanine, this CDR3 has 14 amino acids. The sequence is cut down to CDR3 DNA, 42 bases in frame from base 1. CDR1 and CDR2, per the germline V gene, are SGHDT and YYEEEE. Summary of the overall study and its limitations: How much clinical and demographic metadata was included differed by source and by participant, and the metadata was provided uncurated.

In Seattle, one collaborating source enrolled patients while the infection was active and tracked those patients longitudinally over the course of disease. Collaborating institutions collected whole blood in K2EDTA tubes following their own protocols. For TCRbeta analysis, collaborator samples were shipped as frozen whole blood, as isolated PBMCs, or as DNA extracted from either sample type. Comments on this clone: Its specific antigen is unknown. No much larger clone exists at a distance of one base, and base qualities are not known.

TCRbeta CDR3 regions were amplified from genomic DNA by means of the immunoSEQ Assay, a bias-controlled multiplex PCR. From the authors' description of their analysis: The number of nucleated cells in each sample was estimated from the amplification of reference gene primers within the assay. To quantify the absolute abundance of each unique TCRbeta CDR3 rearrangement, sequence reads were collapsed and filtered. For each sample, productive Simpson clonality was calculated as the square root of Simpson's diversity index across productive rearrangements. TCRdb mirrors the immuneACCESS table, restricted to in-frame sequences. Some clones are absent from its copies; in checked studies, under half trace to an unresolved V gene, and the reason for the others is unknown. V, J and clone size are taken as reported in that table, and D and trimming were inferred from the DNA itself. The table for this sample lists roughly 90,000 clones; more than 80% of them were counted only once. The top ten hold roughly 2.5% of the sample.

The chain employs TRBV5-6 and TRBJ1-1, with the D gene not clear enough to name. The sequence came from a man aged 45-60 years with COVID-19, enrolled during active disease. Material for sequencing was peripheral blood. The nucleotide sequence reads as follows: TGTGCCAGCAGCTCCTTCGGGATGAGGACTGAAGCTTTCTTT. Translated, it gives CASSSFGMRTEAFF.